These T cell receptor beta chains were read from a single sample in a study of CD8 T cells in Susac syndrome. TCRdb itself ran the immunoSEQ multiplex PCR reads through MiXCR, one entry per CDR3 protein. In the table there are about 190,000 distinct CDR3 sequences, about 93% of which are singletons. The sequenced sample was CD4+ T cells from PBMCs. Receptors originate from a human donor in good health. Both conserved end residues are part of each CDR3. D genes are given only for firm matches.

j_gene,v_gene,d_gene,CDR3nt,CDR3aa
TRBJ2-5,TRBV24-1,-,TGTGCCACCAGTGACACCGGGCCCCCGGGGGTGACCCAGTACTTC,CATSDTGPPGVTQYF
TRBJ2-5,TRBV18,-,TGTGCCAGCTCACCACGGGGACTCCAAGAGACCCAGTACTTC,CASSPRGLQETQYF
TRBJ1-5,TRBV19,-,TGTGCCAGTAAGAACGCGGGGGTTGGGAGTCAGCCCCAGCATTTT,CASKNAGVGSQPQHF
TRBJ1-1,TRBV20-1,-,TGCAGTGCTCGAAGATCCCAGGTTGAAGCTTTCTTT,CSARRSQVEAFF
TRBJ2-5,TRBV28,-,TGTGCCAGCAGTTTCCAGGTCAGGGGGACCCAGTACTTC,CASSFQVRGTQYF
TRBJ2-1,TRBV28,-,TGTGCCAGCAGTTTGTCGGAAGTGCGGCAGTTCTTC,CASSLSEVRQFF
TRBJ2-1,TRBV7-3,-,TGTGCCAGCAGCTCAATACAGGACAATGAGCAGTTCTTC,CASSSIQDNEQFF
TRBJ2-1,TRBV2,-,TGTGCCAGCAGGGCCCTATTTGATGCGCAGTTCTTC,CASRALFDAQFF
TRBJ1-6,TRBV10-3,TRBD1,TGTGCCATCAGTGAGTCGGGGGGACAGGGCGGCCTAGGGTCACCCCTCCACTTT,CAISESGGQGGLGSPLHF
TRBJ1-2,TRBV27,TRBD1,TGTGCCAGCAGTTTCGGGGACAGACCCGGGTATGGCTACACCTTC,CASSFGDRPGYGYTF
TRBJ1-4,TRBV23-1,-,TGCGCCAGCATTGGGACAAAGAATGAAAAACTGTTTTTT,CASIGTKNEKLFF
TRBJ2-4,TRBV7-9,-,TGTGCCAGCAGCGGAGGTACCTTCCGGGACGGGGCGAACATTCAGTACTTC,CASSGGTFRDGANIQYF
TRBJ1-6,TRBV23-1,-,TGCGCCAGCAGTCAATCCCCGGGGACTAATTCACCCCTCCACTTT,CASSQSPGTNSPLHF
TRBJ2-2,TRBV9,-,TGTGCCAGCAGCGGAAGGGACACCTACACCGGGGAGCTGTTTTTT,CASSGRDTYTGELFF
TRBJ1-6,TRBV7-9,TRBD1,TGTGCCAGCAGCTCCAGGACAGGGGCGAATTCACCCCTCCACTTT,CASSSRTGANSPLHF
TRBJ2-5,TRBV7-2,-,TGTGCCAGCAGCTTAAGCACAGGGCCTAGGACCCAGTACTTC,CASSLSTGPRTQYF